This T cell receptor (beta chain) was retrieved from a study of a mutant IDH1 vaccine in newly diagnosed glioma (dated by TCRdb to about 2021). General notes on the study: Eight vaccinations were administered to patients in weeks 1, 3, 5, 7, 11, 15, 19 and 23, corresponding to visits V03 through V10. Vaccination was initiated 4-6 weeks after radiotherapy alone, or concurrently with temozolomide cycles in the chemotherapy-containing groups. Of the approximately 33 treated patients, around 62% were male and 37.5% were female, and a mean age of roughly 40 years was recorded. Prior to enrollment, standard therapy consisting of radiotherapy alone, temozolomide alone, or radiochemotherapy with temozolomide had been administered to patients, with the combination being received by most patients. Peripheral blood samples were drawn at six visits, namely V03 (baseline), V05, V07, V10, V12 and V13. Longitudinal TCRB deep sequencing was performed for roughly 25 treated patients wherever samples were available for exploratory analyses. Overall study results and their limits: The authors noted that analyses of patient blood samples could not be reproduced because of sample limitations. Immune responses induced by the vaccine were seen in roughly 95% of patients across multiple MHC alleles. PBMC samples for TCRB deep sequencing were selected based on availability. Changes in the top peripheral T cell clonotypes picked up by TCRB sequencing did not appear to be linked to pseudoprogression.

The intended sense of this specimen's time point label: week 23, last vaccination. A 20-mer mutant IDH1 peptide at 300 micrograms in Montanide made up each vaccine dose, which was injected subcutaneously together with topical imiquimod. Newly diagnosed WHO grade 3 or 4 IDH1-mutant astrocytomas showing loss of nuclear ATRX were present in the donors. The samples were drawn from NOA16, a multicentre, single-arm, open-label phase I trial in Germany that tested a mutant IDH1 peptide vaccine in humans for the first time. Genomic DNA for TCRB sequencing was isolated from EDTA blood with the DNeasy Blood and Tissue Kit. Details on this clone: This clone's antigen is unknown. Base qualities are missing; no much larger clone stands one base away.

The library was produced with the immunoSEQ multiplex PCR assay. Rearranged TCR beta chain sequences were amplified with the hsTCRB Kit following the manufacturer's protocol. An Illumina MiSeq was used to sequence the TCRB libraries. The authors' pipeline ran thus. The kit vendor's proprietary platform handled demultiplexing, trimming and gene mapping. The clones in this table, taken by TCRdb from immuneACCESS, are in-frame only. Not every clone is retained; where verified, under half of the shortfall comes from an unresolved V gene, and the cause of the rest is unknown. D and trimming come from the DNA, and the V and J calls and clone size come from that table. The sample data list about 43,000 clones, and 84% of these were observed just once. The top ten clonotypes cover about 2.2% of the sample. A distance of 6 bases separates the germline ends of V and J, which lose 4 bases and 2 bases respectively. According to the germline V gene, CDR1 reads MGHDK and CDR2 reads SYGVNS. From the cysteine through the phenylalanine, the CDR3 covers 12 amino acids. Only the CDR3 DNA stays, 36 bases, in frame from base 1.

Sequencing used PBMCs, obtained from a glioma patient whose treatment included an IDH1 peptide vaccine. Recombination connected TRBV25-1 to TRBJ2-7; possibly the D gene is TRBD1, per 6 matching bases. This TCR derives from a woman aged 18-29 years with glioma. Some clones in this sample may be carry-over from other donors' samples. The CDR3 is CASSGGPYEQYF. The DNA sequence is TGTGCCAGCAGTGGGGGGCCCTACGAGCAGTACTTC.